This T cell receptor (beta chain) was sequenced in a study of long-term antiretroviral therapy in people with HIV. No fewer than two post-ART and no fewer than one pre-ART PBMC samples existed for each donor. The CDR3 is 13 residues long. With 6 bases removed from V and 0 bases from J, the gap between germline ends came to 9 bases. The germline V gene encodes CDR1 GTSNPN and CDR2 SVGIG (reference sequence). Running of the v3.0 immunoSEQ assay took place at survey level. Libraries were prepared by immunoSEQ multiplex PCR; TCRdb keeps only in-frame clonotypes and omits some of them. The data show almost 35,000 clones, around 83% seen once.

The sequence derives from a woman aged 25-40 years with HIV. The material was unsorted PBMCs, obtained roughly 2.8 years before starting antiretroviral therapy. J is TRBJ2-1 and V is TRBV30; D is uncertain. As DNA, the CDR3 is TGTGCCTGTACCCGAAGCTCCTACAATGAGCAGTTCTTC. Its protein is CACTRSSYNEQFF.